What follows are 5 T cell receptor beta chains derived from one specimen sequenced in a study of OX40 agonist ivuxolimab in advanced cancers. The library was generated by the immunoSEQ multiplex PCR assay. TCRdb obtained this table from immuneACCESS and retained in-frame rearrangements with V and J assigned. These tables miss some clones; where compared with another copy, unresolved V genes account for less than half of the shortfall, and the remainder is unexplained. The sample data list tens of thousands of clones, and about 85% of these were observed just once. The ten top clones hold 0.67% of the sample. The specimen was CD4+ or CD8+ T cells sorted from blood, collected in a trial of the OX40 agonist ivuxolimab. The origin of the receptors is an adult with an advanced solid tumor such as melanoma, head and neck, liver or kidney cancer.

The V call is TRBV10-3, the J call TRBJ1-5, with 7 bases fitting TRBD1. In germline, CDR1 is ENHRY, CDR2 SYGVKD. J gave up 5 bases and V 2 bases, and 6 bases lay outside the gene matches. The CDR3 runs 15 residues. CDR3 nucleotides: TGTGCCATCAGTGAGATTGAGGGGGCGCATCAGCCCCAGCATTTT. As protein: CAISEIEGAHQPQHF.

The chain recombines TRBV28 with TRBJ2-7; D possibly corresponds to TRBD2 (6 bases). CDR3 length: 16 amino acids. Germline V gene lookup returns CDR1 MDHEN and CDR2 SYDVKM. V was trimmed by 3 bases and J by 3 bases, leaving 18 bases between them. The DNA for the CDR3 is TGTGCCAGCAGTTTTGTCGGCCAGCGGGCTAGCTACGAGCAGTACTTC. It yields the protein CASSFVGQRASYEQYF.

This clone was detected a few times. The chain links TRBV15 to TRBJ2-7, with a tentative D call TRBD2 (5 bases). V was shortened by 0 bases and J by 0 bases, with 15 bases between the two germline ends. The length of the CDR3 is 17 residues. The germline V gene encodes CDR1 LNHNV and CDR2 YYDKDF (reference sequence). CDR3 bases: TGTGCCACCAGCAGAGATTACCTAGCTGATAGCTCCTACGAGCAGTACTTC. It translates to CATSRDYLADSSYEQYF.

DNA of the CDR3: TGTGCCAGTACCCCAGGGATATCCTACGAGCAGTACTTC. Its translation: CASTPGISYEQYF. V and J are TRBV19 and TRBJ2-7; maybe TRBD1 (5 bases). The CDR3 totals 13 residues. Germline V lookup: CDR1 LNHDA, CDR2 SQIVND (reference sequence). The V gene lost 7 bases and the J gene lost 1 base, with 11 bases spanning the gap.

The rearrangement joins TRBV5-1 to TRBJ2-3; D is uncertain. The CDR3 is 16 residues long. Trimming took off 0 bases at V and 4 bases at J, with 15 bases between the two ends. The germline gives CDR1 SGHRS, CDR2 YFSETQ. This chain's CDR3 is CASSLEQLTRADTQYF. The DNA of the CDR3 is TGCGCCAGCAGCTTGGAACAGTTAACCCGGGCAGATACGCAGTATTTT.